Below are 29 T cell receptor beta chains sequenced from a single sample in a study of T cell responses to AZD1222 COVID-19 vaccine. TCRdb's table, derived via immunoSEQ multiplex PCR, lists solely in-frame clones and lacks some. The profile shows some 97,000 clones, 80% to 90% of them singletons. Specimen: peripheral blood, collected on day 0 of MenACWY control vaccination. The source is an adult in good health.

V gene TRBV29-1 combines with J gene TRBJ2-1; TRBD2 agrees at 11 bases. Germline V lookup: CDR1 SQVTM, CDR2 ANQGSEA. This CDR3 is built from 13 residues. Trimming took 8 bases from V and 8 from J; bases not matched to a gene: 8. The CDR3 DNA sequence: TGCAGCACCTTAGCGGGAGGGTTGTATGAGCAGTTCTTC. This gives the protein CSTLAGGLYEQFF.

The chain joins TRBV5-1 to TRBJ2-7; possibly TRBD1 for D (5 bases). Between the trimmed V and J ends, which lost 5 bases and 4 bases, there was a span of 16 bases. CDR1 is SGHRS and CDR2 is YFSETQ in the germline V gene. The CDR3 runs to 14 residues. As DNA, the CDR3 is TGCGCCAGCAGTACTGGAGCAAGGGGATACGAGCAGTACTTC. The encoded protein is CASSTGARGYEQYF.

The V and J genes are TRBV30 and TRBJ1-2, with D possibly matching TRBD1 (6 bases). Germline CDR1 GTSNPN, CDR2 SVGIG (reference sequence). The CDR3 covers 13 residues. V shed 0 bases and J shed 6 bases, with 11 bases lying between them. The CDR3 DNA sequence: TGTGCCTGGAGTGTACACAGGGCGGATGGCTACACCTTC. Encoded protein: CAWSVHRADGYTF.

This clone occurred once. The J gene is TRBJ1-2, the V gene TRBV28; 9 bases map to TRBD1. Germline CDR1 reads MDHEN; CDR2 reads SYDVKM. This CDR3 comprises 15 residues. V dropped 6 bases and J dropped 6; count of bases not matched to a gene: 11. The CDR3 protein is CASRSGTGLLNGYTF. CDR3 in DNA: TGTGCCAGCAGATCCGGGACAGGGCTCCTGAATGGCTACACCTTC.

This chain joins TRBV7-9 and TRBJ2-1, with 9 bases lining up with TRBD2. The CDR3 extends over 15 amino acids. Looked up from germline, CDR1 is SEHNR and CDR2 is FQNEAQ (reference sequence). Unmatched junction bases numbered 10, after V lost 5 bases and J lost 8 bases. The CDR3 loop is CASSLGTSIRHEQFF. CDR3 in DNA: TGTGCCAGCAGCCTAGGGACTAGCATCCGGCATGAGCAGTTCTTC.

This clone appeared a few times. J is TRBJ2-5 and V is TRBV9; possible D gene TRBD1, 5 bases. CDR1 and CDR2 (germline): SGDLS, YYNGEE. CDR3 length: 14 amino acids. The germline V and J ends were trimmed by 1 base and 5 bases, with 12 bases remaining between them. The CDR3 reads CASSVQGITETQYF. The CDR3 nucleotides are TGTGCCAGCAGCGTACAGGGAATTACGGAGACCCAGTACTTC.

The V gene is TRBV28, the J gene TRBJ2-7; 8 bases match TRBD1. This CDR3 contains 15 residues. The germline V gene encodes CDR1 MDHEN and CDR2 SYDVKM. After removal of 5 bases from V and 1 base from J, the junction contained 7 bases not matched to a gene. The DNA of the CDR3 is TGTGCCAGCAGTACCACAGGGGGTAGTTCCTACGAGCAGTACTTC. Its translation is CASSTTGGSSYEQYF.

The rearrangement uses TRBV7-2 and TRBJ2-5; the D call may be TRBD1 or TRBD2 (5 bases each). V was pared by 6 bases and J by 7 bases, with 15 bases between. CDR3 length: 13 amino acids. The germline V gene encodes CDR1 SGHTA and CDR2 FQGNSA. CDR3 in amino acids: CASSWGRSGTQYF. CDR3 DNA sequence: TGTGCCAGCAGTTGGGGACGTTCAGGGACCCAGTACTTC.

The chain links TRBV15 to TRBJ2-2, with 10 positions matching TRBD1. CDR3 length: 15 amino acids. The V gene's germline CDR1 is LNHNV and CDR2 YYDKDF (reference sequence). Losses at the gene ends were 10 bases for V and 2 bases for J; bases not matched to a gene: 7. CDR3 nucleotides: TGTGCCATCTCCCGGGACAGGGGAAACACCGGGGAGCTGTTTTTT. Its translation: CAISRDRGNTGELFF. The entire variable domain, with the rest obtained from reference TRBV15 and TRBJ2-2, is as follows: DAMVIQNPRYQVTQFGKPVTLSCSQTLNHNVMYWYQQKSSQAPKLLFHYYDKDFNNEADTPDNFQSRRPNTSFCFLDIRSPGLGDTAMYLCAISRDRGNTGELFFGEGSRLTVL.

CDR3 protein: CASSQTGQPQHF. The CDR3 DNA reads TGCGCCAGCAGCCAAACGGGTCAGCCCCAGCATTTT. The V gene is TRBV4-1, the J gene TRBJ1-5; D not resolved. Germline V gene sequence: CDR1 MGHRA, CDR2 YSYEKL. Between the trimmed V and J ends, which lost 2 bases and 6 bases, there was a span of 5 bases. The CDR3 covers 12 residues.

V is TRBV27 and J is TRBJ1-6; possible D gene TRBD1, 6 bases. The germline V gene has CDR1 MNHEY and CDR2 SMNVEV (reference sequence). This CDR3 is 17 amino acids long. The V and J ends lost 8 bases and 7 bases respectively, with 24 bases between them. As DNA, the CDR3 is TGTGCCAGCGCCGGTGGGGACACCTGGAACATGAATTCACCCCTCCACTTT. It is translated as CASAGGDTWNMNSPLHF.

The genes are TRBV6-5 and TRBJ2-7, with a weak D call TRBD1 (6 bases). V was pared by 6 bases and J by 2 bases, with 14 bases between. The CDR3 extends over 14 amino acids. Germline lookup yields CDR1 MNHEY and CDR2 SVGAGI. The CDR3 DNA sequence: TGTGCCAGCAGACCACAGGGAGTTCCCTACGAGCAGTACTTC. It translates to CASRPQGVPYEQYF.

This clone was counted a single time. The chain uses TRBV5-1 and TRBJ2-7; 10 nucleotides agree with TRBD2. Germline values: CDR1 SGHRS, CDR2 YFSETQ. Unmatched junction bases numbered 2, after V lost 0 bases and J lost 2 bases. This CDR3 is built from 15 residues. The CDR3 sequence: CASSLASGGTYEQYF. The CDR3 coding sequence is TGCGCCAGCAGCTTGGCTAGCGGGGGAACCTACGAGCAGTACTTC.

The CDR3 is CASSHSQTDQPQHF. The DNA of the CDR3 is TGTGCCAGCAGTCACTCCCAAACTGATCAGCCCCAGCATTTT. V gene TRBV3-1 (or the pseudogene TRBV3-2) combines with J gene TRBJ1-5; unclear D gene. Per germline, CDR1 LGHDT and CDR2 YNNKEL (reference sequence). V was trimmed by 6 bases and J by 5 bases, leaving 14 bases between them. The CDR3 length is 14 residues.

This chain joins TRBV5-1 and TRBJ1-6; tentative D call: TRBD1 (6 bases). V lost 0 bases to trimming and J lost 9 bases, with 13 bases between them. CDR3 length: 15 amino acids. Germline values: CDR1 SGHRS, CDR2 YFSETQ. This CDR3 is CASSLAGGPGSPLHF. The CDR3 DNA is TGCGCCAGCAGCTTGGCCGGGGGGCCGGGTTCACCCCTCCACTTT.

For the CDR3, the DNA is TGTGCCAGCAGCCATTATACTAGCGGGGCTTACAATGAGCAGTTCTTC. Protein product: CASSHYTSGAYNEQFF. This sequence joins TRBV4-2 and TRBJ2-1; 10 bases fit TRBD2. V shed 3 bases, J shed 4 bases, and the junction held 6 bases outside the gene matches. CDR1 and CDR2 (germline): LGHNA, YNFKEQ. This CDR3 is built from 16 residues.

The CDR3 sequence: CASSLGVGGSPLHF. The CDR3 region has the DNA TGTGCCAGCAGCTTAGGGGTAGGAGGTTCACCCCTCCACTTT. This chain uses TRBV7-2 with TRBJ1-6; D is unresolved. Germline lookup yields CDR1 SGHTA and CDR2 FQGNSA. V was cut by 1 base and J by 9 bases, with 10 bases left in between. The CDR3 consists of 14 residues.

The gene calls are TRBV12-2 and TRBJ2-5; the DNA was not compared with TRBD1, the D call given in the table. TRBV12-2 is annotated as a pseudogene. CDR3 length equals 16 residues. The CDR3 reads CASRVTGEGFSETQYF. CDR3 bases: TGTGCAAGTCGCGTGACAGGGGAGGGGTTTTCGGAGACCCAGTACTTC.

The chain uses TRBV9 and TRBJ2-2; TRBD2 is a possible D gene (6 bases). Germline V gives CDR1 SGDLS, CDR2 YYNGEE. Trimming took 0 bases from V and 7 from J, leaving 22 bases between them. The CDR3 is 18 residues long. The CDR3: CASSVVPGPNRRGGELFF. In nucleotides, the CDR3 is TGTGCCAGCAGCGTAGTCCCCGGGCCCAATAGGAGGGGCGGGGAGCTGTTTTTT. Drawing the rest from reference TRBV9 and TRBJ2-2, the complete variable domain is DSGVTQTPKHLITATGQRVTLRCSPRSGDLSVYWYQQSLDQGLQFLIQYYNGEERAKGNILERFSAQQFPDLHSELNLSSLELGDSALYFCASSVVPGPNRRGGELFFGEGSRLTVL.

The CDR3, as DNA: TGTGCCAGCAGTGAGGGGCTGAGTAATTCACCCCTCCACTTT. The encoded protein is CASSEGLSNSPLHF. The rearrangement uses TRBV5-4 and TRBJ1-6; the D gene is possibly TRBD1 (5 bases). The CDR3 totals 14 residues. Germline V CDR1 and CDR2: SGHNT, YYREEE (reference sequence). With 5 bases removed from V and 6 bases from J, the gap between germline ends came to 12 bases.

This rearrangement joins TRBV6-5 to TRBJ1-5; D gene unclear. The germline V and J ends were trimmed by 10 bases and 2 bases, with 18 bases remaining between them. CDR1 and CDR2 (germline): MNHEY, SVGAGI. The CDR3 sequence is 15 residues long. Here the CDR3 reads CATKNRGLGNQPQHF. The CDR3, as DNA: TGTGCCACCAAAAATCGGGGTTTGGGCAATCAGCCCCAGCATTTT.

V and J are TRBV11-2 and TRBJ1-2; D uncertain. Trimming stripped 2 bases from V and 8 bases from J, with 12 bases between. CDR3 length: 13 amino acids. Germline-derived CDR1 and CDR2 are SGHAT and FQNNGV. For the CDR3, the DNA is TGTGCCAGCAGCTTAATTATCGGTCAAGGCTACACCTTC. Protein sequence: CASSLIIGQGYTF.

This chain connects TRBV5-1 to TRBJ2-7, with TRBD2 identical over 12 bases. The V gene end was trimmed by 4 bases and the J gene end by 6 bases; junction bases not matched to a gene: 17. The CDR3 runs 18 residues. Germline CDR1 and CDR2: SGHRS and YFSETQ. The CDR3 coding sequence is TGCGCCAGCAGCCTGACGGGGGGCGTCCCACTAGCGGGAGGCGAGCAGTACTTC. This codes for CASSLTGGVPLAGGEQYF.

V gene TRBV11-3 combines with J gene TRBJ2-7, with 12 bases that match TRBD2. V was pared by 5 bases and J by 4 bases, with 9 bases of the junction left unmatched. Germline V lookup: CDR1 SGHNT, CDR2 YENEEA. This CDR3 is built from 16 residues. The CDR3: CASSPGGLAGGYEQYF. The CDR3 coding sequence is TGTGCCAGCAGCCCCGGGGGGCTAGCGGGAGGGTACGAGCAGTACTTC.

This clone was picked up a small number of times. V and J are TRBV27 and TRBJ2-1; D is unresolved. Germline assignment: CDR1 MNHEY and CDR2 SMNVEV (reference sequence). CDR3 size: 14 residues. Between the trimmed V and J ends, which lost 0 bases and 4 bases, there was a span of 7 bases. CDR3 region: CASSLSSKYNEQFF. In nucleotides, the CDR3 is TGTGCCAGCAGTTTATCCAGTAAGTACAATGAGCAGTTCTTC.

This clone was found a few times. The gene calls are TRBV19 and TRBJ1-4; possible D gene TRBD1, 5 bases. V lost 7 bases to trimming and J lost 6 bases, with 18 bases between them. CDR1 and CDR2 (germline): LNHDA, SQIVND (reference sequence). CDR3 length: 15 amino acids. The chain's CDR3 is CASTADNLGYEKLFF. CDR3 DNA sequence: TGTGCCAGTACCGCGGACAACCTCGGGTATGAAAAACTGTTTTTT.

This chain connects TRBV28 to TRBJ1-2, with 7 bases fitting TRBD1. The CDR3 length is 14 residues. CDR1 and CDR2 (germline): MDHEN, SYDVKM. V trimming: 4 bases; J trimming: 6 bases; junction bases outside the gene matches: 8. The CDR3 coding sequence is TGTGCCAGCAGTTCCGCGGCAGGGGGGGATGGCTACACCTTC. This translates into CASSSAAGGDGYTF.

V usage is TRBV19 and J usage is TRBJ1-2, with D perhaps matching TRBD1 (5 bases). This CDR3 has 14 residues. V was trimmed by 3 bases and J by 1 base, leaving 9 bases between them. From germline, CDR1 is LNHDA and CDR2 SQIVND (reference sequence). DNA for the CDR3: TGTGCCAGTAGTATCGGGACCAATAACTATGGCTACACCTTC. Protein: CASSIGTNNYGYTF. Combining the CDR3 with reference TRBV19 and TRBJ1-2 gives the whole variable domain DGGITQSPKYLFRKEGQNVTLSCEQNLNHDAMYWYRQDPGQGLRLIYYSQIVNDFQKGDIAEGYSVSREKKESFPLTVTSAQKNPTAFYLCASSIGTNNYGYTFGSGTRLTVV.

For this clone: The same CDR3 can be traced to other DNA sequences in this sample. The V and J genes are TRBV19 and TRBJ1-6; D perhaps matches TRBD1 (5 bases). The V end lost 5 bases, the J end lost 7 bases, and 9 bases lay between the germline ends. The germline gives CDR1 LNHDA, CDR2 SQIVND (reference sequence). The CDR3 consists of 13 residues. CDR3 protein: CASSRQSNSPLHF. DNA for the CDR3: TGTGCCAGTAGTCGACAGTCGAATTCACCCCTCCACTTT.